This entry lists 26 T cell receptor beta chains sequenced from one sample in a study of blood T cell repertoires in COVID-19. Assay: immunoSEQ multiplex PCR; the TCRdb copy retains only in-frame clones and omits some. The data contain tens of thousands of clones, about 86% of them seen just once; the ten biggest clones take up 44%. The sequenced material came from peripheral blood. These receptor sequences come from an elderly man with acute or convalescent COVID-19.

This chain connects TRBV30 to TRBJ1-2; D is unresolved. V lost 0 bases, J lost 9 bases, and 8 bases lay in between. CDR1 and CDR2 (germline): GTSNPN, SVGIG (reference sequence). This CDR3 has 11 residues. The CDR3 DNA follows: TGTGCCTGGAGTGTCCCCGGTAGCTACACCTTC. Translation: CAWSVPGSYTF.

This clone has more than one count but fewer than ten. The rearrangement uses TRBV30 and TRBJ2-2; no definite D call. Trimming pared 2 bases from V and 7 bases from J, leaving 14 bases between. Germline lookup yields CDR1 GTSNPN and CDR2 SVGIG (reference sequence). CDR3 length equals 14 residues. CDR3 amino acids: CAWSYLPVIGELFF. DNA for the CDR3: TGTGCCTGGAGTTACCTTCCGGTAATCGGGGAGCTGTTTTTT.

The chain is built from TRBV28 and TRBJ2-7, with 7 bases matching TRBD2. The CDR3 contains 12 residues. Trimming at V came to 2 bases and at J to 6 bases, leaving 1 base not matched to a gene. Germline V CDR1 and CDR2: MDHEN, SYDVKM. The CDR3 spells CASSLGEGEQYF. The DNA for the CDR3 is TGTGCCAGCAGTTTAGGGGAGGGCGAGCAGTACTTC.

The chain carries TRBV14 and TRBJ2-1; the match to TRBD1 covers 12 bases. The CDR3 covers 15 residues. Per germline, CDR1 SGHDN and CDR2 FVKESK. V lost 2 bases to trimming and J lost 9 bases; unmatched junction nucleotides: 5. This CDR3 is CASSQKGQGAREQFF. Here the CDR3 DNA reads TGTGCCAGCAGCCAAAAGGGACAGGGGGCGCGTGAGCAGTTCTTC.

V gene TRBV5-6 combines with J gene TRBJ2-5; unclear D gene. V was clipped by 0 bases and J by 1 base, with 10 bases between them. Germline V gene lookup returns CDR1 SGHDT and CDR2 YYEEEE. This CDR3 is built from 15 residues. CDR3 coding DNA: TGTGCCAGCAGCTTGGTTTTCGGGTCCCAAGAGACCCAGTACTTC. Translation gives CASSLVFGSQETQYF.

A single count supports this clone. The chain combines TRBV19 with TRBJ2-1; 7 bases match TRBD2. The V segment lost 5 bases and the J segment 4 bases; nucleotides outside the gene matches: 8. Per the germline V gene, CDR1 is LNHDA and CDR2 is SQIVND (reference sequence). This CDR3 comprises 15 residues. CDR3 loop: CASSSDGRRYNEQFF. CDR3 bases: TGTGCCAGTAGTTCCGACGGGAGGCGATACAATGAGCAGTTCTTC.

This clone was observed a handful of times. J is TRBJ1-5 and V is TRBV2, with D perhaps matching TRBD1 (6 bases). Germline CDR1 is SNHLY and CDR2 is FYNNEI. This CDR3 contains 15 residues. V was cut by 5 bases and J by 5 bases, with 16 bases left in between. The CDR3 protein is CASSPMGGAHQPQHF. In nucleotides, the CDR3 is TGTGCCAGCAGTCCAATGGGGGGGGCTCATCAGCCCCAGCATTTT.

This chain joins TRBV7-9 and TRBJ2-6; 7 nucleotides agree with TRBD2. The V segment lost 6 bases and the J segment 2 bases; nucleotides outside the gene matches: 1. The germline V gene encodes CDR1 SEHNR and CDR2 FQNEAQ (reference sequence). CDR3 length equals 14 residues. CDR3 protein: CASRAGTGANVLTF. DNA for the CDR3: TGTGCCAGCAGAGCGGGGACTGGGGCCAACGTCCTGACTTTC.

V and J are TRBV28 and TRBJ1-5, with D possibly TRBD1 on 6 matching bases. Germline V CDR1 and CDR2: MDHEN, SYDVKM. The length of the CDR3 is 13 residues. Trimming took 2 bases from V and 4 from J, leaving 6 bases between them. CDR3 region: CASSLQGNQPQHF. CDR3 DNA sequence: TGTGCCAGCAGTTTACAGGGGAATCAGCCCCAGCATTTT.

Details on this clone: This sample includes further DNA sequences coding for the same CDR3. The rearrangement joins TRBV18 to TRBJ1-4; 7 bases fit TRBD1. CDR3 length: 14 residues. The V gene's germline CDR1 is KGHSH and CDR2 LQKENI. Trimming removed 4 bases from V and 2 bases from J; junction bases left unmatched: 1. The CDR3 sequence is CASSRQGTNEKLFF. The CDR3 nucleotides are TGTGCCAGCTCACGACAGGGCACTAATGAAAAACTGTTTTTT.

The CDR3 sequence: CASRSSGRAGEQYF. The CDR3 DNA follows: TGTGCCAGCAGGTCTAGCGGGAGGGCCGGCGAGCAGTACTTC. The rearrangement joins TRBV6-5 to TRBJ2-7, with TRBD2 identical over 12 bases. Germline loops: CDR1 MNHEY, CDR2 SVGAGI. There are 14 residues in the CDR3. V was clipped by 6 bases and J by 6 bases; unmatched bases: 6.

In this sample, this clone turned up once. A read error may be the cause here, since a much bigger clone is one base away. The V call is TRBV4-1, the J call TRBJ1-2; TRBD1 matches at 7 bases. The CDR3 length is 15 residues. Looked up from germline, CDR1 is MGHRA and CDR2 is YSYEKL. CDR3 DNA: TGCGTCAGCAGCCAAGCAGGGACAGCTCGCTATGGCTACACCTTC. This codes for CVSSQAGTARYGYTF.

The chain uses TRBV4-3 and TRBJ1-4, with D perhaps TRBD1 (5 bases). Germline V gene data show CDR1 as LGHNA and CDR2 as YSLEER. The CDR3 extends over 17 amino acids. Trimming left V 5 bases short and J 0 bases short, with 16 bases between. DNA for the CDR3: TGCGCCAGCAGCTCTAAGGGGCAACGCTCAACTAATGAAAAACTGTTTTTT. Encoded protein: CASSSKGQRSTNEKLFF.

The chain carries TRBV5-4 and TRBJ1-1; D is perhaps TRBD1 (6 bases). The V and J ends lost 2 bases and 1 base respectively, with 9 bases between them. The V gene's germline CDR1 is SGHNT and CDR2 YYREEE (reference sequence). This CDR3 comprises 14 residues. The CDR3 is CASSLTQGNTEAFF. CDR3 DNA: TGTGCCAGCAGCTTAACACAGGGGAACACTGAAGCTTTCTTT.

This clone showed up just a few times. The chain uses TRBV28 and TRBJ1-5; 7 nucleotides agree with TRBD1. The CDR3 runs 13 residues. From germline, CDR1 is MDHEN and CDR2 SYDVKM. Germline trimming cut 3 bases from V and 9 bases from J; bases unmatched to any gene: 5. The CDR3 reads CASSFEGARPQHF. CDR3 nucleotide sequence: TGTGCCAGCAGTTTTGAGGGGGCGAGGCCCCAGCATTTT.

This clone appeared a single time. The chain couples TRBV28 to TRBJ1-1; 8 bases line up with TRBD1. The CDR3 is 15 amino acids. The V gene end was trimmed by 7 bases and the J gene end by 1 base; junction bases not matched to a gene: 8. CDR1 is MDHEN, CDR2 SYDVKM, per germline. The CDR3 region has the DNA TGTGCCAGCAAGACCCCAGGGGGCCCGAACACTGAAGCTTTCTTT. This sequence encodes CASKTPGGPNTEAFF. Filled out from reference TRBV28 and TRBJ1-1, the complete variable domain reads DVKVTQSSRYLVKRTGEKVFLECVQDMDHENMFWYRQDPGLGLRLIYFSYDVKMKEKGDIPEGYSVSREKKERFSLILESASTNQTSMYLCASKTPGGPNTEAFFGQGTRLTVV.

This clone was seen a few times. V and J are TRBV28 and TRBJ2-3; 7 bases map to TRBD2. The length of the CDR3 is 14 residues. Germline CDR1 and CDR2: MDHEN and SYDVKM. Germline trimming cut 2 bases from V and 4 bases from J; bases unmatched to any gene: 3. The CDR3 reads CASSLSGTPDTQYF. The CDR3 DNA reads TGTGCCAGCAGTTTAAGCGGGACCCCAGATACGCAGTATTTT.

The chain links TRBV19 to TRBJ2-1; TRBD2 matches 10 bases. This CDR3 region has 15 residues. V shed 6 bases, J shed 7 bases, and the junction held 9 bases outside the gene matches. Germline V CDR1 and CDR2: LNHDA, SQIVND (reference sequence). CDR3 sequence reads: CASRSAGGPRNEQFF. Here the CDR3 DNA reads TGTGCCAGTAGATCAGCGGGAGGGCCGAGAAATGAGCAGTTCTTC.

The chain uses TRBV30 and TRBJ1-5; D may be TRBD1 (5 bases). V lost 2 bases, J lost 1 base, and 12 bases lay in between. Germline V gene lookup returns CDR1 GTSNPN and CDR2 SVGIG (reference sequence). This CDR3 comprises 15 residues. CDR3 in amino acids: CAWSRPGGSNQPQHF. CDR3 nucleotide sequence: TGTGCCTGGAGTCGGCCGGGGGGGAGCAATCAGCCCCAGCATTTT. Full variable domain (outside the CDR3, taken from reference TRBV30 and TRBJ1-5): SQTIHQWPATLVQPVGSPLSLECTVEGTSNPNLYWYRQAAGRGLQLLFYSVGIGQISSEVPQNLSASRPQDRQFILSSKKLLLSDSGFYLCAWSRPGGSNQPQHFGDGTRLSIL.

J is TRBJ2-2 and V is TRBV5-1; D unclear. The CDR3 length is 13 residues. V was cut by 4 bases and J by 5 bases, with 9 bases left in between. The V gene's germline CDR1 is SGHRS and CDR2 YFSETQ. The CDR3 sequence: CASSPSVTGELFF. The CDR3 DNA follows: TGCGCCAGCAGCCCATCGGTGACCGGGGAGCTGTTTTTT.

The chain uses TRBV19 and TRBJ1-6; 8 bases fit TRBD1. The V gene end was trimmed by 6 bases and the J gene end by 8 bases; junction bases not matched to a gene: 6. Per the germline V gene, CDR1 is LNHDA and CDR2 is SQIVND (reference sequence). This CDR3 is 14 amino acids long. In DNA form, the CDR3 reads TGTGCCAGTAGGCTTCCGGGACAGGATTCACCCCTCCACTTT. Translation gives CASRLPGQDSPLHF. Full variable domain (missing parts from reference TRBV19 and TRBJ1-6): DGGITQSPKYLFRKEGQNVTLSCEQNLNHDAMYWYRQDPGQGLRLIYYSQIVNDFQKGDIAEGYSVSREKKESFPLTVTSAQKNPTAFYLCASRLPGQDSPLHFGNGTRLTVT.

J is TRBJ2-7 and V is TRBV6-5, with D possibly TRBD2 on 6 matching bases. The ends were cut back, 2 bases at V and 4 bases at J, with 9 bases in the middle. Germline CDR1 and CDR2: MNHEY and SVGAGI. The CDR3 extends over 13 amino acids. The CDR3 sequence: CASSYLGGYEQYF. Here the CDR3 DNA reads TGTGCCAGCAGTTACCTCGGGGGATACGAGCAGTACTTC.

The gene calls are TRBV11-2 and TRBJ2-2; 7 positions agree with TRBD1. The V gene end was trimmed by 1 base and the J gene end by 5 bases; junction bases not matched to a gene: 4. This CDR3 is built from 15 residues. Germline values: CDR1 SGHAT, CDR2 FQNNGV. DNA of the CDR3: TGTGCCAGCAGCTTAGTGGGACAGTTAACCGGGGAGCTGTTTTTT. Amino acid sequence: CASSLVGQLTGELFF. The full variable domain, in which reference TRBV11-2 and TRBJ2-2 provide the parts outside the CDR3, is EAGVAQSPRYKIIEKRQSVAFWCNPISGHATLYWYQQILGQGPKLLIQFQNNGVVDDSQLPKDRFSAERLKGVDSTLKIQPAKLEDSAVYLCASSLVGQLTGELFFGEGSRLTVL.

The rearrangement joins TRBV27 to TRBJ1-5, with D perhaps TRBD1 (6 bases). CDR3 length: 12 residues. Germline V gene sequence: CDR1 MNHEY, CDR2 SMNVEV (reference sequence). Trimming cost V 6 bases and J 7 bases, with 10 bases left between them. CDR3: CASRTGWQPQHF. The CDR3 coding sequence is TGTGCCAGCAGGACAGGTTGGCAGCCCCAGCATTTT.

This rearrangement joins TRBV28 to TRBJ1-1, with TRBD1 identical over 8 bases. Per the germline V gene, CDR1 is MDHEN and CDR2 is SYDVKM. The CDR3 contains 15 residues. Germline trimming cut 6 bases from V and 5 bases from J; bases unmatched to any gene: 11. CDR3 DNA: TGTGCCAGCAGCCCCAGGGGGCAGTCCGTAACTGAAGCTTTCTTT. Amino acid sequence: CASSPRGQSVTEAFF.

The V gene is TRBV28, the J gene TRBJ2-3; 12 nucleotides match TRBD2. The CDR3 totals 17 residues. The V and J ends lost 6 bases and 6 bases, in that order; junction bases with no gene match: 13. CDR1 is MDHEN, CDR2 SYDVKM, per germline. The CDR3 nucleotides are TGTGCCAGCAGCCCCCTCGGACTAGCGGGACAGAGGGATACGCAGTATTTT. Its translation: CASSPLGLAGQRDTQYF.